The T cell receptor (beta chain) under discussion was sequenced for a study of T cells in Graves' hyperthyroidism and ophthalmopathy. This CDR3 is built from 15 residues. Germline V gives CDR1 DFQATT, CDR2 SNEGSKA (reference sequence). Trimming left V 6 bases short and J 7 bases short, with 23 bases between. Amplified TCR beta CDR3 regions came from RNA transcripts. A set of HTBI primers served as the primers for a first-round RT-PCR of the TCR CDR3. In TCRdb, the multiplex PCR reads were re-called with MiXCR into one record per CDR3 protein. Among a few hundred thousand distinct CDR3 sequences listed, under 60% were seen once.

This clonotype originated in a woman aged 18 to 35 with Graves' hyperthyroidism. Input material: peripheral blood or thyroid tissue (not recorded which). The genes are TRBV20-1 and TRBJ2-3, with D possibly matching TRBD1 (6 bases). In DNA, the CDR3 is TGCAGTGCCGCCTCTGGCGAGTTGGGGGCATATACGCAGTATTTT. Amino acid sequence: CSAASGELGAYTQYF.